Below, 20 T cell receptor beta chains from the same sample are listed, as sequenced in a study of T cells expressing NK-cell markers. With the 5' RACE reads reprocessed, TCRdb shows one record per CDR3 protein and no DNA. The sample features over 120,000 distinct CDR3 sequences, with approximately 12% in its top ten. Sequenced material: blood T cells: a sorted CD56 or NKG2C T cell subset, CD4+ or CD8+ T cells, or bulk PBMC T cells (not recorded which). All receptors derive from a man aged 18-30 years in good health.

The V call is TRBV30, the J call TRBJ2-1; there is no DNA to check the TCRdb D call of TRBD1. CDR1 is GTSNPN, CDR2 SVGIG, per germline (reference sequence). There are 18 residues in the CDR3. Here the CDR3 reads CAWSGTGVSGSSYNEQFF.

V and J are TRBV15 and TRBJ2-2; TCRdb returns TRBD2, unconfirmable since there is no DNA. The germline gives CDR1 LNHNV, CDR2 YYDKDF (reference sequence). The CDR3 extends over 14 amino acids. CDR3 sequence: CATSRDRRTGELFF. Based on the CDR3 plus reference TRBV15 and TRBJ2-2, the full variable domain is DAMVIQNPRYQVTQFGKPVTLSCSQTLNHNVMYWYQQKSSQAPKLLFHYYDKDFNNEADTPDNFQSRRPNTSFCFLDIRSPGLGDTAMYLCATSRDRRTGELFFGEGSRLTVL.

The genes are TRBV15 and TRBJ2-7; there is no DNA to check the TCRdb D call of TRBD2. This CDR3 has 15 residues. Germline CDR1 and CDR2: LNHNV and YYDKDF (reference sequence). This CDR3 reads CATSSTLAGAYEQYF. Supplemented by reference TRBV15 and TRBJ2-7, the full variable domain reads DAMVIQNPRYQVTQFGKPVTLSCSQTLNHNVMYWYQQKSSQAPKLLFHYYDKDFNNEADTPDNFQSRRPNTSFCFLDIRSPGLGDTAMYLCATSSTLAGAYEQYFGPGTRLTVT.

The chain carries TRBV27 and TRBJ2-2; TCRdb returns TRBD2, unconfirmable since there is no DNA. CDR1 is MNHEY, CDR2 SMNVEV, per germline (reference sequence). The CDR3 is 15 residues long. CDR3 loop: CASRGLDKNTGELFF.

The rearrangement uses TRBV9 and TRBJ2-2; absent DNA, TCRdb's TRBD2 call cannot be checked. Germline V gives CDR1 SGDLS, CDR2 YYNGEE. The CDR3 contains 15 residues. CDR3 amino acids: CASSVGTSGTGELFF.

The CDR3 is CASSPSRSLVEQFF. V gene TRBV6-1 combines with J gene TRBJ2-1. The CDR3 extends over 14 amino acids. CDR1 is MNHNS and CDR2 is SASEGT in the germline V gene.

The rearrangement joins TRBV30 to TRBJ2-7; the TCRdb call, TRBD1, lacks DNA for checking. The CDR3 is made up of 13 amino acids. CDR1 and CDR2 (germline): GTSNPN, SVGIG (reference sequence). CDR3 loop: CACFTGQGIEQYF.

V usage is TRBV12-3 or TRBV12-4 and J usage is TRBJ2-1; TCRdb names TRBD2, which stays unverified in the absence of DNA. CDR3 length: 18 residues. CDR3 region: CASSLDSGSNWSYNEQFF.

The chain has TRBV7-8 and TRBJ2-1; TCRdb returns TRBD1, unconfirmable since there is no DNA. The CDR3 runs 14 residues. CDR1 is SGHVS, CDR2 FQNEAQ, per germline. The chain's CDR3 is CASSPGSVGNEQFF. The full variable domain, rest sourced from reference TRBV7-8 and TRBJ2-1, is GAGVSQSPRYKVAKRGQDVALRCDPISGHVSLFWYQQALGQGPEFLTYFQNEAQLDKSGLPSDRFFAERPEGSVSTLKIQRTQQEDSAVYLCASSPGSVGNEQFFGPGTRLTVL.

CDR3 sequence: CSASAALSSYEQYF. The genes are TRBV20-1 and TRBJ2-7; TCRdb lists TRBD1, though no DNA is available to test this call. Germline V gene lookup returns CDR1 DFQATT and CDR2 SNEGSKA (reference sequence). CDR3 length: 14 residues.

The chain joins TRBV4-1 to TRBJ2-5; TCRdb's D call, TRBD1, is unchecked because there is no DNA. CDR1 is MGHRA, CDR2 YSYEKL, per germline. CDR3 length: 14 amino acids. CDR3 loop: CASSHGTVQETQYF.

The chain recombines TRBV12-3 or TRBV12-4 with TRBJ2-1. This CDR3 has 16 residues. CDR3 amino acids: CASSASISELYNEQFF.

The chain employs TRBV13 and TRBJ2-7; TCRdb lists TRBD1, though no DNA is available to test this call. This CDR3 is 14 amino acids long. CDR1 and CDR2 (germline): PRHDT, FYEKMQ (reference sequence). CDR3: CASSADRSSAEQYF.

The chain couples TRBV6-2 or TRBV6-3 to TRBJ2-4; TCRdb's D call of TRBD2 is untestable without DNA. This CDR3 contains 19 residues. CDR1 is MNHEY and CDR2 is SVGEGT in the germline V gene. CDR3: CASSYSLLDYAGSKNIQYF.

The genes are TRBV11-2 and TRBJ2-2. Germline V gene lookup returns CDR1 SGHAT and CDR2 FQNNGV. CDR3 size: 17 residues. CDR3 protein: CASSYGVGGDYTGELFF.

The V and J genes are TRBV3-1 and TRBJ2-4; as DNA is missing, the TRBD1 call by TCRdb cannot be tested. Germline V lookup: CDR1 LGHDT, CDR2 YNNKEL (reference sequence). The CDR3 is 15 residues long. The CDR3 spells CASSQETGAKNIQYF.

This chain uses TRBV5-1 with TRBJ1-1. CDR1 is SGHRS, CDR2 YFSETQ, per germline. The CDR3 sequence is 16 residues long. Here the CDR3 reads CASSLRGGPGNTEAFF.

The CDR3 reads CASTRRGARSDTQYF. The chain carries TRBV7-8 and TRBJ2-3; no DNA is available, so the TRBD1 call from TCRdb remains unchecked. Germline assignment: CDR1 SGHVS and CDR2 FQNEAQ. The CDR3 runs to 15 residues.

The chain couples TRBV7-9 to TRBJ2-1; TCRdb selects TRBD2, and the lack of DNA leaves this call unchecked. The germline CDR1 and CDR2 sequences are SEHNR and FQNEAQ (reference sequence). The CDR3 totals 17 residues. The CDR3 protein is CASSWTSGTPTYNEQFF.

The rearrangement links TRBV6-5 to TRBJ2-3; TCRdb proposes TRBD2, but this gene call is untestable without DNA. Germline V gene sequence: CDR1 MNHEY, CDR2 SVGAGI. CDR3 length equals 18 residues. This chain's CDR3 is CASSYSSVLAGSTDTQYF.